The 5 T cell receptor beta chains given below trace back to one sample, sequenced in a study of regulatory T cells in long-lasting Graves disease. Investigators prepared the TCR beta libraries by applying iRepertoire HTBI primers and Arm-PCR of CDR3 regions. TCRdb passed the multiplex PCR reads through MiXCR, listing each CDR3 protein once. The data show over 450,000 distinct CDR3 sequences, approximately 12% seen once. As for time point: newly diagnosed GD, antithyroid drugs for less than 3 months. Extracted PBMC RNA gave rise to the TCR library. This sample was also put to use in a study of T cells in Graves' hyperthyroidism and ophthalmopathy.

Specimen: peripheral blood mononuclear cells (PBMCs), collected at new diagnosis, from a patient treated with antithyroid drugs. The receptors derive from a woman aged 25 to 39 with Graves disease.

The CDR3 region is CASSPQGVSNTEAFF. The CDR3 DNA reads TGTGCCAGCTCACCACAGGGGGTTTCGAACACTGAAGCTTTCTTT. The J gene is TRBJ1-1, the V gene TRBV18, with a weak D call TRBD1 (6 bases). Germline values: CDR1 KGHSH, CDR2 LQKENI. Trimming took off 1 base at V and 1 base at J, with 10 bases between the two ends. CDR3 size: 15 residues.

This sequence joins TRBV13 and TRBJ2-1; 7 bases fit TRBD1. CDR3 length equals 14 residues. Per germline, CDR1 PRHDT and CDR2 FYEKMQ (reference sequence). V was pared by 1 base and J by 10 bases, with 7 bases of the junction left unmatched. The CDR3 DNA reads TGTGCCAGCAGCTTAGAGGGCAGGGGGTTCGAGCAGTTCTTC. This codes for CASSLEGRGFEQFF.

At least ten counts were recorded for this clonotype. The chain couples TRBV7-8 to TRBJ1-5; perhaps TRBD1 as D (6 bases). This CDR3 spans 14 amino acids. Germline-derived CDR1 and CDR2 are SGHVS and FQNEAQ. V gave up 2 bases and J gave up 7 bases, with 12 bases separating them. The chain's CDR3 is CASSLKRGGQPQHF. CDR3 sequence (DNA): TGTGCCAGCAGCTTAAAACGAGGGGGACAGCCCCAGCATTTT.

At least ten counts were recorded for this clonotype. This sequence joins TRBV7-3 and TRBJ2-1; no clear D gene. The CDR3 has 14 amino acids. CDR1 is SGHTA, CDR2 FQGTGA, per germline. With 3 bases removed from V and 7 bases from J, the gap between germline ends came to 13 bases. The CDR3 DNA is TGTGCCAGCAGCTTCGAAGGGTCTAGAAATGAGCAGTTCTTC. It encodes CASSFEGSRNEQFF.

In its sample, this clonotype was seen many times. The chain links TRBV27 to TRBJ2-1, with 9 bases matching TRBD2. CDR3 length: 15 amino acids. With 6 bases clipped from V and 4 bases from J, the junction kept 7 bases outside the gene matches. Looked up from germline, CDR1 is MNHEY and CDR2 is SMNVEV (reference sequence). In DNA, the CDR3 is TGTGCCAGCAGCGCACACCTAGCGGGATACAATGAGCAGTTCTTC. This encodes CASSAHLAGYNEQFF.